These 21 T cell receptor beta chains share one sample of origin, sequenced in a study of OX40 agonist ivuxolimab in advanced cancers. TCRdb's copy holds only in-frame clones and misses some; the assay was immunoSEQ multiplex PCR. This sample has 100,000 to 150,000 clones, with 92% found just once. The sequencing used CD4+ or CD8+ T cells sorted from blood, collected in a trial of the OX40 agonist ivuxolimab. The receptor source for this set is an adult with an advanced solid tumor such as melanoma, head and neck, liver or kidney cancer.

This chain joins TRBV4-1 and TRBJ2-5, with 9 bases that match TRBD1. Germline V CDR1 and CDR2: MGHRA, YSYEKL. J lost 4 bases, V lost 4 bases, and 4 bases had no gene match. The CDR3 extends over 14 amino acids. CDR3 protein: CASSPSDRGETQYF. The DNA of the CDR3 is TGCGCCAGCAGCCCCTCGGACAGGGGAGAGACCCAGTACTTC.

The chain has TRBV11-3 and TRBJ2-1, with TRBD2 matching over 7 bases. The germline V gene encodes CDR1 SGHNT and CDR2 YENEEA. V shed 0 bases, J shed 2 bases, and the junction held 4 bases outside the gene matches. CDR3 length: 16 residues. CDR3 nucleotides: TGTGCCAGCAGCTTAGAGGGCGGGAGTGCCTACAATGAGCAGTTCTTC. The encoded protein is CASSLEGGSAYNEQFF.

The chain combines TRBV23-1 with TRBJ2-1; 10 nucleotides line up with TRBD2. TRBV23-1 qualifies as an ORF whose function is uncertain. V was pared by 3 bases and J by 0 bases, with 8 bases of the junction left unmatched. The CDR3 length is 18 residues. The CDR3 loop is CASSHSGLAPSSYNEQFF. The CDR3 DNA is TGCGCCAGCAGTCACTCGGGACTAGCGCCGAGCTCCTACAATGAGCAGTTCTTC.

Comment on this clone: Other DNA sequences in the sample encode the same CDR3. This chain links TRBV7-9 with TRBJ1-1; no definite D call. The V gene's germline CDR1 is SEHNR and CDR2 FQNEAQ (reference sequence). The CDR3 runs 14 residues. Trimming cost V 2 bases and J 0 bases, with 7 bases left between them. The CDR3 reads CASSLTEMNTEAFF. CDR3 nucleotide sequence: TGTGCCAGCAGCTTAACGGAGATGAACACTGAAGCTTTCTTT.

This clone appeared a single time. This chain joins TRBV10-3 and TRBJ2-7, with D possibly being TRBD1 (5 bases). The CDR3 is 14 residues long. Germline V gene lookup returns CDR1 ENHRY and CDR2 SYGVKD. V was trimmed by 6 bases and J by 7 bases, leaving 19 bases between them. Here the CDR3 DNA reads TGTGCCATCAGAGAACAGGATACCGCTACGGAGCAGTACTTC. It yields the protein CAIREQDTATEQYF.

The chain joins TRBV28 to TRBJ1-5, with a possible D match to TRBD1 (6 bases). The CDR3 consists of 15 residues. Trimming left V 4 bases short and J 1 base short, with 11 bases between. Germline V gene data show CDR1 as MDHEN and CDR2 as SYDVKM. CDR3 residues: CASSSLQGSNQPQHF. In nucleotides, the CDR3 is TGTGCCAGCAGTTCCCTACAGGGAAGCAATCAGCCCCAGCATTTT.

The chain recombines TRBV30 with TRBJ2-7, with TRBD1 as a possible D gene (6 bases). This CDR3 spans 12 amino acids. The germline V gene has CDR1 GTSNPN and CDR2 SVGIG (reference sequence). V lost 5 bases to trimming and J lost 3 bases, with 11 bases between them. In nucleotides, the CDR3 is TGTGCCTGGGGCTTACAGGGCTACGAGCAGTACTTC. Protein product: CAWGLQGYEQYF.

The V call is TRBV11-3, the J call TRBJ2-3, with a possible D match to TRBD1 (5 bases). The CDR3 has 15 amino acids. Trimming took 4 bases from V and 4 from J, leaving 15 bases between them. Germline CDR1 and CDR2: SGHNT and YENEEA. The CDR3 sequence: CASSSRRLGADTQYF. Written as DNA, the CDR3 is TGTGCCAGCAGCTCCAGACGGCTAGGGGCAGATACGCAGTATTTT.

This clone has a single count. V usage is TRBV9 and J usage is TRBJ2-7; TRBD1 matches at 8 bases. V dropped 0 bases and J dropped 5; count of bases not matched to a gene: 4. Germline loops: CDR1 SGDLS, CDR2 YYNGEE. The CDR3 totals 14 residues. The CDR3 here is CASSVGQGAHEQYF. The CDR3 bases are TGTGCCAGCAGCGTAGGGCAGGGGGCCCACGAGCAGTACTTC.

Here the CDR3 reads CASSFRQWAYEQYF. The CDR3 DNA sequence: TGTGCCAGCAGTTTTCGGCAGTGGGCCTACGAGCAGTACTTC. The rearrangement uses TRBV27 and TRBJ2-7; the D is unclear. Germline values: CDR1 MNHEY, CDR2 SMNVEV (reference sequence). The CDR3 consists of 14 residues. V dropped 3 bases and J dropped 2 bases, with 11 bases sitting between them.

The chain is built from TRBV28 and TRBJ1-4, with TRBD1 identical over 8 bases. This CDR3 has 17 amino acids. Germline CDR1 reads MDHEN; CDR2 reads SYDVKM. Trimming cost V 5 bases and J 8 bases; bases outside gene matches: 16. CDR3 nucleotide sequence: TGTGCCAGCAGTCGCCCACCCCGGACAGGGATAGGAGAAAAACTGTTTTTT. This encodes CASSRPPRTGIGEKLFF.

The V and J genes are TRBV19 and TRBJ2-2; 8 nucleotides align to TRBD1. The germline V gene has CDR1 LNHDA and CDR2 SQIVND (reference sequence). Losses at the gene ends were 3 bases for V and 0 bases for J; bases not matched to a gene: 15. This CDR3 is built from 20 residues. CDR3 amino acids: CASSIPGQGIGGANTGELFF. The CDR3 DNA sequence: TGTGCCAGTAGTATCCCCGGACAGGGAATTGGAGGGGCGAACACCGGGGAGCTGTTTTTT.

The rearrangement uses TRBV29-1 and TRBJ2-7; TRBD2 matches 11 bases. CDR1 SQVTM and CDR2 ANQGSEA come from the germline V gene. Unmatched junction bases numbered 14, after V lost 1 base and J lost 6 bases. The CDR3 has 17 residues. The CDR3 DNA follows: TGCAGCGTTGAAGGCCTGGTAGCGGGAGGGCCCTCGGGCGAGCAGTACTTC. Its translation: CSVEGLVAGGPSGEQYF.

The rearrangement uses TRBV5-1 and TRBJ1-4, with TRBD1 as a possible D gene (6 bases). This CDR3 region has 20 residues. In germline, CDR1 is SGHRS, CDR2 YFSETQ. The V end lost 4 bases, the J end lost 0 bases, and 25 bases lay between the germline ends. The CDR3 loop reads CASSKWSTRGPPSTNEKLFF. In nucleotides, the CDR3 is TGCGCCAGCAGCAAATGGTCTACGCGGGGGCCCCCCTCAACTAATGAAAAACTGTTTTTT.

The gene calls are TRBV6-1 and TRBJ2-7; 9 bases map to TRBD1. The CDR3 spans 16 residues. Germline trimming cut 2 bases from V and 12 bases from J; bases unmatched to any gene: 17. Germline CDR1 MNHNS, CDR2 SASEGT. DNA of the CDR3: TGTGCCAGCAGTGAAAGTCCGGGGGGACAGGGATTTGTGGCGTACTTC. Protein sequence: CASSESPGGQGFVAYF.

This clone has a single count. In nucleotides, the CDR3 is TGTGCCAGCAGCTTTATCCCCGACGGACAAGCTGGAAACACCATATATTTT. Amino acid sequence: CASSFIPDGQAGNTIYF. This chain connects TRBV7-8 to TRBJ1-3; possibly TRBD1 for D (5 bases). The CDR3 has 17 residues. Per germline, CDR1 SGHVS and CDR2 FQNEAQ. Trimming left V 3 bases short and J 2 bases short, with 17 bases between.

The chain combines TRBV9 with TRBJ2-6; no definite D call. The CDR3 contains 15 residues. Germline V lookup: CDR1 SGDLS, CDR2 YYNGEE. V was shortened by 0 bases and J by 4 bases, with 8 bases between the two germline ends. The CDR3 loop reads CASSVAVSGANVLTF. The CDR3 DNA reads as TGTGCCAGCAGCGTAGCTGTCTCCGGGGCCAACGTCCTGACTTTC.

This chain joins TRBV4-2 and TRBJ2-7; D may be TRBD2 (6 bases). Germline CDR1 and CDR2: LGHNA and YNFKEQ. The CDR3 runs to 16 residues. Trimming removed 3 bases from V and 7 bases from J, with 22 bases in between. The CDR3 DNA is TGTGCCAGCAGCCAGGGACCAGTGCGGGACGGTGTAGAGCAGTACTTC. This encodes CASSQGPVRDGVEQYF.

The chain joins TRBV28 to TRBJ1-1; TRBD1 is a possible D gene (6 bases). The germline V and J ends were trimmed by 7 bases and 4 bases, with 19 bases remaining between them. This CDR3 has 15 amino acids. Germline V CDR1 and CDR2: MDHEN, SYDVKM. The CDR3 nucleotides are TGTGCCAGCACCAAAGGGGGGGCCGGGAGCACTGAAGCTTTCTTT. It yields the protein CASTKGGAGSTEAFF.

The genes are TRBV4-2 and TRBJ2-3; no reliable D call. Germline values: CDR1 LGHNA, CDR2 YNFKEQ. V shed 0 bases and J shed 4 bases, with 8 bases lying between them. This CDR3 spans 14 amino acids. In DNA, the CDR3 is TGTGCCAGCAGCCAAGACGTAGGCGCAGATACGCAGTATTTT. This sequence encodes CASSQDVGADTQYF.

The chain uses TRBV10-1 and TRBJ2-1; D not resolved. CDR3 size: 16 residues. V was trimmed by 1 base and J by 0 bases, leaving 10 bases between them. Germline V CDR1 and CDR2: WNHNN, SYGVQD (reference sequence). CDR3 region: CASSELGASSYNEQFF. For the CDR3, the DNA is TGCGCCAGCAGTGAGTTGGGCGCCTCCTCCTACAATGAGCAGTTCTTC.